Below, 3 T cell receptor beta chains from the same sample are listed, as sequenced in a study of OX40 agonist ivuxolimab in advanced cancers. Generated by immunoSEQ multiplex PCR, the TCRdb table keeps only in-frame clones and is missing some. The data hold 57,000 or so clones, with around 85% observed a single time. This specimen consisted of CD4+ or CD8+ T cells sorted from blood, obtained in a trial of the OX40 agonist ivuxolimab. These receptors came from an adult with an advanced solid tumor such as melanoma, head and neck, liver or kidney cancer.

CDR3 residues: CASSLADLDDEFF. The CDR3 nucleotides are TGTGCCAGCAGCTTAGCCGATTTGGACGACGAGTTCTTC. The chain uses TRBV7-2 and TRBJ2-1; D is unclear. The germline V and J ends were trimmed by 0 bases and 14 bases, with 14 bases remaining between them. Germline V gene data show CDR1 as SGHTA and CDR2 as FQGNSA. The CDR3 has 13 amino acids.

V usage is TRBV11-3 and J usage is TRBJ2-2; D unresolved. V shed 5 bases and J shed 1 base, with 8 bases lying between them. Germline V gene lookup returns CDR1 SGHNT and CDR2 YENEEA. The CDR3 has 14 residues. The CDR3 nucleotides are TGTGCCAGCAGCGCCCTGCAGAACACCGGGGAGCTGTTTTTT. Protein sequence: CASSALQNTGELFF.

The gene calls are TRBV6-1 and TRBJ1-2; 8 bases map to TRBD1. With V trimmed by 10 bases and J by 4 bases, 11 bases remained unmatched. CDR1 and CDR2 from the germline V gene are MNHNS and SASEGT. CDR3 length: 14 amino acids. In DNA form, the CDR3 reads TGTGCCACCAGCAGTGGACAGGGACTCTATGGCTACACCTTC. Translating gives CATSSGQGLYGYTF.